This is a list of T cell receptor beta chains from one sample in a study of T cells in Graves' hyperthyroidism and ophthalmopathy. Each CDR3 protein gets one entry after TCRdb re-called the multiplex PCR reads with MiXCR. The table has 730,000 or so distinct CDR3 sequences, 18% seen once; the top ten hold over 15%. Material for sequencing was blood. These receptors came from a woman aged 45-59 years with Graves' hyperthyroidism that later progressed to Graves' ophthalmopathy. The CDR3 runs from the conserved cysteine through the conserved F or W. The D gene is left open where the match is weak. Only some rows state a clone size, as once, few, many or a class for expanded clones.

CDR3,DNA,J,D,size,V
CASSQRPGLSTDTQYF,TGTGCCAGCAGCCAACGTCCGGGCCTTAGCACAGATACGCAGTATTTT,TRBJ2-3,NA,many,TRBV3-1
CASSLFSSGTQETQYF,TGTGCCAGCAGTTTATTTTCTAGCGGGACCCAAGAGACCCAGTACTTC,TRBJ2-5,TRBD2,few,TRBV27
CSAPPGAYGYTF,TGCAGTGCCCCCCCAGGGGCCTATGGCTACACCTTC,TRBJ1-2,NA,NA,TRBV20-1
CASSRDPTYNEQFF,TGTGCCAGCAGCCGGGACCCAACCTACAATGAGCAGTTCTTC,TRBJ2-1,NA,few,TRBV7-2
CASGRGVGEQFF,TGTGCTAGTGGGAGGGGGGTTGGCGAGCAGTTCTTC,TRBJ2-1,NA,many,TRBV12-5
CSVVFFSGANVLTF,TGCAGCGTTGTATTTTTCTCTGGGGCCAACGTCCTGACTTTC,TRBJ2-6,NA,NA,TRBV29-1
CASSESGSYEQYF,TGTGCCAGCAGTGAATCCGGGTCCTACGAGCAGTACTTC,TRBJ2-7,NA,few,TRBV25-1
CASSELGDRGSNEQYF,TGTGCCAGCAGTGAATTGGGTGACAGGGGCTCCAACGAGCAGTACTTC,TRBJ2-7,TRBD1,few,TRBV25-1
CASGPSSTDTQYF,TGTGCCAGCGGGCCGTCTAGCACAGATACGCAGTATTTT,TRBJ2-3,NA,NA,TRBV28
CASSKGVGEKLFF,TGTGCCAGCAGCAAGGGGGTTGGTGAAAAACTGTTTTTT,TRBJ1-4,NA,many,TRBV7-9
CASSPDGLPNYNEQFF,TGTGCCAGCAGCCCAGACGGGCTCCCTAACTACAATGAGCAGTTCTTC,TRBJ2-1,NA,many,TRBV11-2
CASSAASRAHTGELFF,TGTGCCAGCAGCGCTGCCTCGAGGGCCCACACCGGGGAGCTGTTTTTT,TRBJ2-2,NA,few,TRBV9
CSVEGTVGNTIYF,TGCAGCGTTGAAGGGACAGTCGGGAACACCATATATTTT,TRBJ1-3,NA,NA,TRBV29-1
CAWLSGGPQYF,TGTGCCTGGCTTAGCGGGGGACCACAGTATTTT,TRBJ2-3,TRBD2,many,TRBV30
CASSLATFGALQPQHF,TGTGCCAGCAGCTTAGCTACCTTTGGGGCGCTTCAGCCCCAGCATTTT,TRBJ1-5,NA,NA,TRBV7-9
CSADDRGLETQYF,TGCAGTGCCGATGACAGGGGGCTAGAGACCCAGTACTTC,TRBJ2-5,TRBD1,NA,TRBV20-1
CSARGQGAHQPQHF,TGCAGTGCTAGAGGACAGGGGGCACATCAGCCCCAGCATTTT,TRBJ1-5,TRBD1,NA,TRBV20-1
CASSFQGSFTDTQYF,TGTGCCAGCAGTTTCCAAGGATCGTTCACAGATACGCAGTATTTT,TRBJ2-3,NA,NA,TRBV12-3/TRBV12-4
CATRSSYGYTF,TGTGCCACCCGGTCATCCTATGGCTACACCTTC,TRBJ1-2,NA,few,TRBV19
CASSQEVAAVTGELFF,TGTGCCAGCAGCCAAGAGGTAGCGGCCGTCACCGGGGAGCTGTTTTTT,TRBJ2-2,NA,few,TRBV3-1
CASSPPGLTGLIGYTF,TGTGCCAGCTCACCACCGGGACTGACAGGGTTAATTGGCTACACCTTC,TRBJ1-2,TRBD1,NA,TRBV18
CASSLGTGGYTF,TGTGCCAGCAGTCTCGGGACGGGGGGCTACACCTTC,TRBJ1-2,NA,NA,TRBV12-3/TRBV12-4
CASSSKSLAGTTDTQYF,TGTGCCAGCAGCTCCAAATCGCTAGCGGGGACCACAGATACGCAGTATTTT,TRBJ2-3,TRBD2,many,TRBV5-5
CASSLDLKGNEQFF,TGTGCCAGCAGCTTGGACCTAAAAGGCAATGAGCAGTTCTTC,TRBJ2-1,NA,many,TRBV5-4
CSARGAGRHEQYF,TGCAGTGCCAGAGGTGCAGGACGCCACGAGCAGTACTTC,TRBJ2-7,NA,many,TRBV20-1
CASSYLPQGHSSYEQYF,TGTGCCAGCAGCTACCTACCGCAAGGTCACAGCTCCTACGAGCAGTACTTC,TRBJ2-7,NA,few,TRBV5-5
CASCRDTTDTQYF,TGTGCCTCTTGTAGGGACACAACAGATACGCAGTATTTT,TRBJ2-3,NA,few,TRBV9
CASGSGVMGKDTEAFF,TGTGCCAGCGGTAGCGGGGTGATGGGAAAAGACACTGAAGCTTTCTTT,TRBJ1-1,NA,NA,TRBV12-3/TRBV12-4
CASSPLALNYGYTF,TGTGCCAGCAGCCCCTTGGCCCTCAACTATGGCTACACCTTC,TRBJ1-2,NA,many,TRBV27
CASSYPGGDDIQYF,TGTGCCAGCAGTTATCCGGGCGGGGATGACATTCAGTACTTC,TRBJ2-4,NA,few,TRBV6-1
CASTVDRETEAFF,TGTGCCAGCACTGTAGACAGGGAAACTGAAGCTTTCTTT,TRBJ1-1,TRBD1,NA,TRBV7-8
CASIGRANYGYTF,TGTGCCAGTATTGGCAGAGCTAACTATGGCTACACCTTC,TRBJ1-2,NA,NA,TRBV19
CASSVVAGGQETQYF,TGTGCCAGCAGCGTAGTGGCAGGAGGGCAAGAGACCCAGTACTTC,TRBJ2-5,NA,NA,TRBV9
CASRPGTAGSNEQFF,TGTGCCAGCAGGCCCGGGACAGCGGGGAGCAATGAGCAGTTCTTC,TRBJ2-1,NA,many,TRBV6-1
CASSLSGRYYEQYF,TGTGCCAGCAGTTTATCTGGCAGATACTACGAGCAGTACTTC,TRBJ2-7,NA,NA,TRBV27
CASSLTWGYEQYF,TGCGCCAGCAGCCTCACCTGGGGCTACGAGCAGTACTTC,TRBJ2-7,NA,few,TRBV5-1
CASSAVGTSNQPQHF,TGTGCCAGCAGCGCCGTGGGAACGAGCAATCAGCCCCAGCATTTT,TRBJ1-5,NA,NA,TRBV7-9
CASSLVEVGSEQFF,TGTGCCAGCAGCTTGGTAGAGGTCGGAAGTGAGCAGTTCTTC,TRBJ2-1,NA,many,TRBV7-3
CASSLERTVFGYTF,TGCGCCAGCAGCTTGGAGAGGACAGTTTTCGGCTACACCTTC,TRBJ1-2,NA,NA,TRBV5-1
CASSESAGGELFF,TGCGCCAGCAGTGAGTCCGCCGGCGGGGAGCTGTTTTTT,TRBJ2-2,NA,few,TRBV10-2
CASSPGFYGYTF,TGTGCCAGCAGTCCAGGGTTCTATGGCTACACCTTC,TRBJ1-2,NA,many,TRBV12-3/TRBV12-4
CASSFFRSGDTEAFF,TGTGCCAGCAGTTTTTTCCGTTCAGGGGACACTGAAGCTTTCTTT,TRBJ1-1,NA,many,TRBV12-3/TRBV12-4
CASSAEDGETQYF,TGTGCCAGCAGCGCGGAGGACGGAGAGACCCAGTACTTC,TRBJ2-5,NA,many,TRBV9
CASSLGGTSGIRSTDTQYF,TGTGCCAGCAGTTTAGGTGGGACTAGCGGAATTAGAAGCACAGATACGCAGTATTTT,TRBJ2-3,TRBD2,NA,TRBV12-3/TRBV12-4
CASSRAQGTQETQYF,TGTGCCAGCTCACGAGCGCAGGGAACGCAAGAGACCCAGTACTTC,TRBJ2-5,NA,many,TRBV18
CSASRVAGFSPLHF,TGCAGTGCTAGTCGGGTCGCGGGATTTTCACCCCTCCACTTT,TRBJ1-6,NA,many,TRBV20-1
CASSLAGVGGKLFF,TGTGCCAGCAGTTTAGCGGGGGTAGGAGGAAAACTGTTTTTT,TRBJ1-4,NA,NA,TRBV27
CSARALAGRTDTQYF,TGCAGTGCTAGAGCCCTAGCGGGGCGCACAGATACGCAGTATTTT,TRBJ2-3,TRBD2,many,TRBV20-1